Listed below are T cell receptor beta chains from one sample, sequenced in a study of molecular identifiers for immune sequencing clone quantification. TCRdb reprocessed the PCR reads with MiXCR, giving one entry per CDR3 protein. The sample carries approximately 90,000 distinct CDR3 sequences, roughly 24% recorded once. Sample: naive CD8+ T cells from blood, with Jurkat cell RNA spiked in. The origin of the receptors is a human donor in good health. Some libraries in this study had Jurkat cell RNA spiked in. CDR3s include the opening cysteine and the closing phenylalanine or tryptophan. D genes are given only for firm matches. Clone sizes are given selectively: once, few, many, or a class where the clone is expanded.

CDR3aa	CDR3nt	len	v_gene	abundance	j_gene	d_gene
CASSQAPGQGATFHQETQYF	TGTGCCAGCAGCCAAGCCCCGGGACAGGGGGCCACTTTCCACCAAGAGACCCAGTACTTC	20	TRBV4-2	many	TRBJ2-5	TRBD1
CASSQVLGWEQFF	TGCGCCAGCAGCCAGGTCTTGGGGTGGGAGCAGTTCTTC	13	TRBV4-3	-	TRBJ2-1	-
CASSPQGDYGYTF	TGTGCCAGCAGCCCACAGGGGGACTATGGCTACACCTTC	13	TRBV11-2	few	TRBJ1-2	TRBD1
CATSSSGRRTGELFF	TGTGCCACCAGTTCTAGCGGGAGGCGGACCGGGGAGCTGTTTTTT	15	TRBV15	many	TRBJ2-2	TRBD2
CASSFPGLAATDTQYF	TGTGCCAGCAGCTTTCCCGGACTAGCGGCGACAGATACGCAGTATTTT	16	TRBV7-9	many	TRBJ2-3	TRBD2
CASGLVSTGVSTDTQYF	TGTGCTAGTGGTTTGGTCTCCACAGGGGTTAGCACAGATACGCAGTATTTT	17	TRBV12-5	many	TRBJ2-3	TRBD1
CASSQAGKSGPPLYF	TGTGCCAGCAGCCAAGCGGGGAAATCAGGACCCCCCCTATATTTT	15	TRBV4-2	-	TRBJ1-3	-
CASSQGAQVLSPLHF	TGCGCCAGCAGCCAAGGCGCCCAGGTTCTTTCACCCCTCCACTTT	15	TRBV4-1	few	TRBJ1-6	-
CASSQVGDWYYEQYF	TGTGCCAGCAGCCAAGTAGGGGACTGGTACTACGAGCAGTACTTC	15	TRBV4-2	many	TRBJ2-7	-
CASSGAENYGYTF	TGTGCCAGCAGTGGGGCAGAGAACTATGGCTACACCTTC	13	TRBV2	many	TRBJ1-2	-
CASSQPQTGIGANVLTF	TGTGCCAGCAGCCAGCCCCAGACAGGGATCGGGGCCAACGTCCTGACTTTC	17	TRBV7-9	many	TRBJ2-6	TRBD1
CSARSGRAVPIVRTDTQYF	TGCAGTGCTAGAAGTGGGAGGGCCGTACCCATAGTACGCACAGATACGCAGTATTTT	19	TRBV20-1	many	TRBJ2-3	TRBD2
CASSPPFEYEQYF	TGTGCCAGCTCACCACCCTTCGAGTACGAGCAGTACTTC	13	TRBV18	many	TRBJ2-7	-
CASSYPVWRGNTGELFF	TGTGCCAGCAGTTACCCGGTCTGGCGGGGGAACACCGGGGAGCTGTTTTTT	17	TRBV6-2/TRBV6-3	few	TRBJ2-2	-
CASSLVATGNQPQHF	TGTGCCAGCAGCTTGGTGGCCACAGGGAATCAGCCCCAGCATTTT	15	TRBV5-5	few	TRBJ1-5	-
CASSRGTEQFF	TGTGCCAGCAGTCGAGGGACGGAGCAGTTCTTC	11	TRBV25-1	few	TRBJ2-1	-
CASRPGPSTEALF	TGTGCCAGCAGGCCGGGGCCGAGCACTGAAGCTTTATTT	13	TRBV6-6	-	TRBJ1-1	-
CASSWGGNEQFF	TGTGCCAGTAGCTGGGGAGGCAATGAGCAGTTCTTC	12	TRBV19	-	TRBJ2-1	-
CASSVESRGTYNEQFF	TGTGCCAGCAGCGTAGAGTCGAGGGGGACTTACAATGAGCAGTTCTTC	16	TRBV9	many	TRBJ2-1	-
CASSLDGPGVKVNEQFF	TGTGCCAGCAGCTTAGACGGGCCGGGAGTGAAGGTCAATGAGCAGTTCTTC	17	TRBV7-6	many	TRBJ2-1	-
CASSLAQGVNEQYF	TGTGCCAGCAGCTTAGCACAGGGTGTCAACGAGCAGTACTTC	14	TRBV7-2	many	TRBJ2-7	-
CASSSGLADYEQYF	TGTGCCAGCAGCTCAGGGCTAGCGGATTACGAGCAGTACTTC	14	TRBV11-3	-	TRBJ2-7	TRBD2
CASSLLGWDEQYF	TGTGCCAGCAGCCTACTCGGCTGGGACGAGCAGTACTTC	13	TRBV11-1	many	TRBJ2-7	-
CASSFQGVPNEQYF	TGTGCCAGCAGTTTCCAAGGCGTTCCCAACGAGCAGTACTTC	14	TRBV28	many	TRBJ2-7	-
CASGLVAGRGVTDTQYF	TGTGCTAGTGGTTTGGTAGCAGGGAGGGGTGTCACAGATACGCAGTATTTT	17	TRBV12-5	many	TRBJ2-3	TRBD2
CASSTSGLICYEQYF	TGTGCCAGCAGCACCTCCGGATTGATCTGCTACGAGCAGTACTTC	15	TRBV3-2	-	TRBJ2-7	-
CASSRLPSGGTDTQYF	TGCGCCAGCAGCCGCCTCCCTAGCGGGGGGACAGATACGCAGTATTTT	16	TRBV4-3	-	TRBJ2-3	TRBD2
CSVEGVVQGVYGYTF	TGCAGCGTTGAAGGGGTAGTACAGGGGGTATATGGCTACACCTTC	15	TRBV29-1	many	TRBJ1-2	TRBD1
CASSVGSSAAYEQYF	TGTGCCAGCAGCGTAGGTTCTAGCGCGGCCTACGAGCAGTACTTC	15	TRBV9	many	TRBJ2-7	-
CASSETYTEAFF	TGTGCCAGCAGTGAAACTTACACTGAAGCTTTCTTT	12	TRBV6-2/TRBV6-3	-	TRBJ1-1	-
CASSPIQGAAYSPLHF	TGTGCCAGCAGCCCAATACAGGGGGCAGCTTATTCACCCCTCCACTTT	16	TRBV3-1	few	TRBJ1-6	TRBD1
CASSQRIGNQPQHF	TGCGCCAGCAGTCAACGGATCGGCAATCAGCCCCAGCATTTT	14	TRBV23-1	many	TRBJ1-5	-
CASSPGTDYEQYF	TGTGCCAGCAGCCCTGGGACGGACTACGAGCAGTACTTC	13	TRBV4-2	many	TRBJ2-7	-
CASNDWLGNQPQHF	TGCGCCAGCAATGACTGGTTGGGGAATCAGCCCCAGCATTTT	14	TRBV6-1	-	TRBJ1-5	-
CASSWTSGGSDTQYF	TGCGCCAGCAGCTGGACTAGCGGGGGTTCAGATACGCAGTATTTT	15	TRBV5-1	many	TRBJ2-3	TRBD2
CASSESAGGYNEQFF	TGTGCCAGCAGTGAATCGGCAGGGGGTTACAATGAGCAGTTCTTC	15	TRBV2	-	TRBJ2-1	TRBD1
CASSWQSTAPYF	TGTGCCAGCAGCTGGCAGAGTACCGCGCCGTACTTC	12	TRBV28	-	TRBJ2-7	-
CASSLGTGAGTDTQYF	TGTGCCAGCAGTTTAGGCACAGGGGCGGGCACAGATACGCAGTATTTT	16	TRBV28	many	TRBJ2-3	TRBD1
CASSLALPSGPTNTQYF	TGTGCCAGCAGCTTAGCGCTGCCTAGCGGCCCTACAAATACGCAGTATTTT	17	TRBV7-2	-	TRBJ2-3	TRBD2
CASSLIGGSTDTQYF	TGTGCCAGCAGTTTAATAGGGGGTTCCACAGATACGCAGTATTTT	15	TRBV27	many	TRBJ2-3	-
CASSRDEEGNQPQHF	TGTGCCAGCAGCCGGGACGAGGAAGGAAATCAGCCCCAGCATTTT	15	TRBV7-9	many	TRBJ1-5	-
CASSLVVGADEQFF	TGTGCCAGCAGCTTAGTGGTGGGGGCCGATGAGCAGTTCTTC	14	TRBV7-9	many	TRBJ2-1	-
CASSYSTPARGNYGYTF	TGTGCCAGCAGTTACTCCACGCCGGCGCGGGGGAACTATGGCTACACCTTC	17	TRBV6-5	-	TRBJ1-2	-
CASSDAGTSGIASLNTQYF	TGTGCCAGCAGTGATGCCGGGACTAGCGGGATAGCCAGCCTAAATACGCAGTATTTT	19	TRBV6-1	many	TRBJ2-3	TRBD2
CASSIDQVTDTQYF	TGTGCCAGTAGTATAGATCAGGTCACAGATACGCAGTATTTT	14	TRBV19	few	TRBJ2-3	-
CASNAGQGSQPQHF	TGTGCCAGCAACGCGGGACAGGGTAGTCAGCCCCAGCATTTT	14	TRBV7-8	few	TRBJ1-5	TRBD1
CASSPALHYQEPQYF	TGTGCCAGCAGCCCCGCACTTCACTACCAAGAGCCCCAGTACTTC	15	TRBV7-2	-	TRBJ2-5	-
CASRGAGQETQYF	TGCGCCAGCAGGGGCGCGGGGCAAGAGACCCAGTACTTC	13	TRBV10-2	many	TRBJ2-5	-
CASSPHTDRAENIQYF	TGTGCCAGCAGCCCTCACACCGACAGGGCTGAAAACATTCAGTACTTC	16	TRBV4-2	many	TRBJ2-4	TRBD1
CASSPYEDPYNEQFF	TGTGCCAGCAGCCCCTACGAGGACCCCTACAATGAGCAGTTCTTC	15	TRBV7-6	few	TRBJ2-1	-
CASSLSGGAATQYF	TGTGCCAGCAGTTTATCAGGGGGCGCAGCTACGCAGTATTTT	14	TRBV28	-	TRBJ2-3	TRBD1
CASSLAPQYEQYF	TGCGCCAGCAGCTTGGCCCCGCAGTACGAGCAGTACTTC	13	TRBV5-1	-	TRBJ2-7	-
CATSDTNRGPSYNEQFF	TGTGCCACCAGTGATACTAACAGGGGACCCTCCTACAATGAGCAGTTCTTC	17	TRBV24-1	few	TRBJ2-1	TRBD1
CASSLGFVGETYEQYF	TGCGCCAGCAGTCTAGGGTTTGTAGGCGAAACCTACGAGCAGTACTTC	16	TRBV4-1	-	TRBJ2-7	-
CASTPRGSPHEQYF	TGTGCCAGCACCCCCAGGGGGTCTCCCCACGAGCAGTACTTC	14	TRBV6-5	few	TRBJ2-7	TRBD1
CASRGQGGTEAFF	TGTGCCAGCAGGGGACAGGGGGGGACTGAAGCTTTCTTT	13	TRBV12-3/TRBV12-4	many	TRBJ1-1	TRBD1
CASSFVPETQYF	TGTGCCAGCAGTTTCGTACCCGAGACCCAGTACTTC	12	TRBV12-3/TRBV12-4	few	TRBJ2-5	-
CASSSLYRPTEGDTQYF	TGTGCCAGCAGCTCCCTTTACCGACCTACCGAAGGAGATACGCAGTATTTT	17	TRBV12-3/TRBV12-4	many	TRBJ2-3	-
CASSRGLARNNEQFF	TGTGCCAGCAGCCGTGGACTAGCGAGGAACAATGAGCAGTTCTTC	15	TRBV9	many	TRBJ2-1	TRBD2
CSARDVKKETQYF	TGCAGTGCTAGAGATGTGAAGAAAGAGACCCAGTACTTC	13	TRBV20-1	few	TRBJ2-5	-